This T cell receptor beta chain derives from a study of blood T cell repertoires in COVID-19. Study-level background: COVID-19 samples from acute and convalescent phases originated in the United States, Italy and Spain.

Germline CDR1 reads MGHRA; CDR2 reads YSYEKL. The CDR3 loop spans 17 amino acids. The trim removed 4 bases at V and 4 bases at J, leaving 13 bases unmatched. Assay: immunoSEQ multiplex PCR; the TCRdb copy retains only in-frame clones and omits some. Of fewer than 350,000 clones in the sample, 89% were seen once. This clone has more than one count but fewer than ten. Recruitment covered fewer than 25 US areas and drew participants whose ages spanned about 18 to 100 years. Assignment of participants to cohorts was predicated upon participant-reported clinical history. The specimen was PBMCs or T cells enriched from blood (not recorded which). This receptor was identified in a woman between 35 and 50 years old who had recovered from COVID-19. The V and J genes are TRBV4-1 and TRBJ2-7; 10 nucleotides line up with TRBD1. The CDR3 sequence: CASSPPAFRDRGYEQYF. The CDR3 DNA is TGCGCCAGCAGCCCCCCTGCCTTCCGGGACAGGGGTTACGAGCAGTACTTC.